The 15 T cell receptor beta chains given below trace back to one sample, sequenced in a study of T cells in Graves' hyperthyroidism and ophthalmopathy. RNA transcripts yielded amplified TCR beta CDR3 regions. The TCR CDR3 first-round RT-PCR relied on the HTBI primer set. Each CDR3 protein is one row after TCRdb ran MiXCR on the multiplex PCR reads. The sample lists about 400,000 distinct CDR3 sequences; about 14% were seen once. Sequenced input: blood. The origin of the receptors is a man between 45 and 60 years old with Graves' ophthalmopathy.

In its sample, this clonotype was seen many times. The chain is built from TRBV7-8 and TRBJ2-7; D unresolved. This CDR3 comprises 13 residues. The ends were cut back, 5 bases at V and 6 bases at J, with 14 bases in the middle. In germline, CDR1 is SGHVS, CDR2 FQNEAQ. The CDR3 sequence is CASSRIRGSEQYF. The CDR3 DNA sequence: TGTGCCAGCAGCCGCATTCGAGGCAGCGAGCAGTACTTC.

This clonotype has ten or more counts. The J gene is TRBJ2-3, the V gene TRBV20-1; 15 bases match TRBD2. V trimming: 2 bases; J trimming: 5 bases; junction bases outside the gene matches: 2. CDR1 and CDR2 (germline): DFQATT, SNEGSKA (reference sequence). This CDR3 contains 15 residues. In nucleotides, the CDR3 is TGCAGTGCTAGAAAGGGACTAGCGGGAGGAGATACGCAGTATTTT. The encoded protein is CSARKGLAGGDTQYF.

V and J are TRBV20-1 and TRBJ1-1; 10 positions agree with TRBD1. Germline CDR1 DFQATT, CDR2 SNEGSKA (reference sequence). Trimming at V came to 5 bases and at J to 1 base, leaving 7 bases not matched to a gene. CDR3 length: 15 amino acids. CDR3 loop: CSADGTGARNTEAFF. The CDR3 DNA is TGCAGTGCTGACGGGACAGGGGCAAGGAACACTGAAGCTTTCTTT.

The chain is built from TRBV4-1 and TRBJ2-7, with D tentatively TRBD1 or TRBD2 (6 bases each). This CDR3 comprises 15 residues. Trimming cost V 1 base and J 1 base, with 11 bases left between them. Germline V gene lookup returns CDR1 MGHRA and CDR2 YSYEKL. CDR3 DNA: TGCGCCAGCAGCCAAGCGGAGGGGGGATCCTACGAGCAGTACTTC. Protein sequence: CASSQAEGGSYEQYF.

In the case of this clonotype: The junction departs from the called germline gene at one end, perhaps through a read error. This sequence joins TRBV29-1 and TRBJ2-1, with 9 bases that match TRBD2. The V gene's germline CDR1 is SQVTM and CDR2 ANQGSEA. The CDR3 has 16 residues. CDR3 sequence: CSGEEVAGVLYNEQFF. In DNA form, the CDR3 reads TGCAGCGGTGAAGAGGTAGCGGGAGTGCTCTACAATGAGCAGTTCTTC.

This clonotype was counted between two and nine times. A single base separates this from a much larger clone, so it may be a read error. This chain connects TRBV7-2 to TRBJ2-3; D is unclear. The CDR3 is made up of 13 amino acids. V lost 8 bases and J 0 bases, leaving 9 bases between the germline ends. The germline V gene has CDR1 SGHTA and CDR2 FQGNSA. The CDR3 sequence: CASGTPSTDTQYF. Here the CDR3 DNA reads TGTGCCAGCGGAACGCCTAGCACAGATACGCAGTATTTT.

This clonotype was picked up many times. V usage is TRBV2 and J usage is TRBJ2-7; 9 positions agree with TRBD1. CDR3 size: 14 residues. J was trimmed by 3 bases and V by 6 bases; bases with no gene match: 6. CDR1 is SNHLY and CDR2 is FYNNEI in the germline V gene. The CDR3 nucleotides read TGTGCCAGCAGATTGGGGACAGGGAACTACGAGCAGTACTTC. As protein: CASRLGTGNYEQYF. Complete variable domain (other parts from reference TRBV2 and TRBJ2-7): EPEVTQTPSHQVTQMGQEVILRCVPISNHLYFYWYRQILGQKVEFLVSFYNNEISEKSEIFDDQFSVERPDGSNFTLKIRSTKLEDSAMYFCASRLGTGNYEQYFGPGTRLTVT.

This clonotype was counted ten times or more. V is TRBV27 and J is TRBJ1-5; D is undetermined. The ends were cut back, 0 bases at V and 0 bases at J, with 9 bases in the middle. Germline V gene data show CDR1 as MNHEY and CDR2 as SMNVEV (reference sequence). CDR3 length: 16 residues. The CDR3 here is CASSLSSTYSNQPQHF. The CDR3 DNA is TGTGCCAGCAGTTTATCGTCCACCTATAGCAATCAGCCCCAGCATTTT.

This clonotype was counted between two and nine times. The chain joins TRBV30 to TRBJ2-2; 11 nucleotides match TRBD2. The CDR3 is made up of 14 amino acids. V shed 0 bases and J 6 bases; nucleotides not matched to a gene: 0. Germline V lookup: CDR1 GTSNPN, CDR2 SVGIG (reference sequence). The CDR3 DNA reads TGTGCCTGGAGTGTACTAGCGGGAGCCGGGGAGCTGTTTTTT. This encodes CAWSVLAGAGELFF.

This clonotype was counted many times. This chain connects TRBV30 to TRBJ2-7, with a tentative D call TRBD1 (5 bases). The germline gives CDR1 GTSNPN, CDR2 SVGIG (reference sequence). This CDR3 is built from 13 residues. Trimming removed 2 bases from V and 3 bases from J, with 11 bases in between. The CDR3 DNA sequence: TGTGCCTGGAGTTTGGGGCTGGACTACGAGCAGTACTTC. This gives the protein CAWSLGLDYEQYF.

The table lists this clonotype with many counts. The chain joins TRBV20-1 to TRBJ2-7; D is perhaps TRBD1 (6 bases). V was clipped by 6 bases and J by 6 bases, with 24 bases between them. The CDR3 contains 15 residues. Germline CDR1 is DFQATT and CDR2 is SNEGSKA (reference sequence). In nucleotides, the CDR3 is TGCAGTGCGGGGCTAACGGGCAGGGGTTCCGGCGAGCAGTACTTC. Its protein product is CSAGLTGRGSGEQYF.

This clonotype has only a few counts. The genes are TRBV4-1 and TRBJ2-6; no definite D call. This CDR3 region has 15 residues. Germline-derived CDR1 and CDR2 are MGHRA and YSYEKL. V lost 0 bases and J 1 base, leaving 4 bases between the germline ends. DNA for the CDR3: TGCGCCAGCAGCCAAGATTGGTCTGGGGCCAACGTCCTGACTTTC. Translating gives CASSQDWSGANVLTF.

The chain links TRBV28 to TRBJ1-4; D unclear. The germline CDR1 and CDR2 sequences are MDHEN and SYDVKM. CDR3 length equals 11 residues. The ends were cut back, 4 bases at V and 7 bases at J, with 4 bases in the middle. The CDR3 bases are TGTGCCAGCAGTTCGATTGAAAAACTGTTTTTT. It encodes CASSSIEKLFF.

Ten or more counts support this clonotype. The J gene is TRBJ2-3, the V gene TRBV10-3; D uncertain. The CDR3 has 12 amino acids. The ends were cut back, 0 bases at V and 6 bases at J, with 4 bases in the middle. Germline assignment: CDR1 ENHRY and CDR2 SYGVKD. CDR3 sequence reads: CAISESADTQYF. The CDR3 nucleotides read TGTGCCATCAGTGAGTCGGCCGATACGCAGTATTTT.

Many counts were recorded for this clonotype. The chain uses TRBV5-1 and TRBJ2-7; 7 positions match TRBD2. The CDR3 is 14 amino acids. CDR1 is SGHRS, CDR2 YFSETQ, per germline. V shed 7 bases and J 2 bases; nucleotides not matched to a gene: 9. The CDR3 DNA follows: TGCGCCAGCCACCCTAGCGGTGCCGCCTACGAGCAGTACTTC. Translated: CASHPSGAAYEQYF.